The 4 T cell receptor beta chains given below trace back to one sample, sequenced in a study of patients and donors after allogeneic stem cell transplantation. TCRdb re-derived calls from the RT-PCR reads in MiXCR, one entry per CDR3 protein. The sample lists about a million distinct CDR3 sequences; under 20% were seen once. The sequenced sample was blood, either unsorted or a sorted T cell fraction (not recorded which). These receptors were collected from a human donor who was either an allogeneic HSCT recipient or a stem cell or donor lymphocyte infusion donor (not recorded which). It is not recorded whose cells these are; they may come from a transplant donor.

This clonotype was seen more than once but under ten times. This chain uses TRBV5-5 with TRBJ2-4, with D possibly being TRBD2 (6 bases). V lost 4 bases, J lost 0 bases, and 11 bases lay in between. This CDR3 is 15 amino acids long. Germline loops: CDR1 SGHKS, CDR2 YYEKEE (reference sequence). The CDR3 DNA is TGTGCCAGCAGCGTTGGGAGGTTAGCCAAAAACATTCAGTACTTC. Its protein is CASSVGRLAKNIQYF.

The chain recombines TRBV9 with TRBJ2-2, with 7 bases aligning to TRBD1. Germline CDR1 reads SGDLS; CDR2 reads YYNGEE. The trim removed 3 bases at V and 6 bases at J, leaving 5 bases unmatched. The CDR3 loop spans 14 amino acids. The CDR3 DNA reads as TGTGCCAGCAGCGCTCAGACAGGGCCCGGGGAGCTGTTTTTT. This gives the protein CASSAQTGPGELFF.

This clonotype was observed a handful of times. The chain employs TRBV20-1 and TRBJ2-7; 8 bases align to TRBD1. Germline V gene sequence: CDR1 DFQATT, CDR2 SNEGSKA (reference sequence). After removal of 3 bases from V and 3 bases from J, the junction contained 4 bases not matched to a gene. The CDR3 runs 13 residues. CDR3 residues: CSASPDRDYEQYF. For the CDR3, the DNA is TGCAGTGCTAGCCCGGACAGGGACTACGAGCAGTACTTC.

The rearrangement uses TRBV20-1 and TRBJ2-1; D is unresolved. The CDR3 spans 11 residues. The germline V and J ends were trimmed by 3 bases and 9 bases, with 9 bases remaining between them. Germline V lookup: CDR1 DFQATT, CDR2 SNEGSKA (reference sequence). The CDR3 spells CSARGSGEQFF. The CDR3 region has the DNA TGCAGTGCTAGGGGGTCGGGTGAGCAGTTCTTC.